These T cell receptor beta chains were read from a single sample in a study of blood T cell repertoires in COVID-19. The table came from immunoSEQ multiplex PCR; TCRdb's copy has only in-frame clones and leaves some out. The data show over 250,000 clones, with about 80% seen just once and 9.4% held by the top ten. Specimen: peripheral blood. The receptor source for this set is a woman between 50 and 59 years old who had recovered from COVID-19. The CDR3 runs from the conserved cysteine through the conserved F or W.

J	V	CDR3
TRBJ2-1	TRBV3-1/TRBV3-2	CASSQVPLAGGIVDEQFF
TRBJ1-3	TRBV19	CASRLGQLGNTIYF
TRBJ2-3	TRBV24-1	CATSDAQGTDTQYF
TRBJ1-3	TRBV4-3	CASSHGPPRGRVSGNTIYF
TRBJ1-1	TRBV9	CATHRVGAEAFF
TRBJ2-7	TRBV27	CASSLKAGSWGYEQYF
TRBJ2-1	TRBV2	CASSSQGDNEQFF
TRBJ2-5	TRBV7-2	CASSVPSSGGSQETQYF
TRBJ1-2	TRBV5-4	CASSLSGNTYGYTF
TRBJ2-1	TRBV5-1	CASSLGGRSSYNEQFF
TRBJ1-2	TRBV7-2	CASSLGQENYGYTF
TRBJ1-2	TRBV7-8	CASSLAIAGFDGYTF
TRBJ1-5	TRBV27	CASSFLSQNQPQHF
TRBJ1-2	TRBV4-3	CASSQVRQGALTF
TRBJ2-1	TRBV4-2	CASSLAGLAGADEQFF
TRBJ1-6	TRBV25-1	CASSAYRALESPLHF
TRBJ2-3	TRBV4-1	CASSQTTGVGTDTQYF
TRBJ2-1	TRBV3-1/TRBV3-2	CASSQGPQGWQFF
TRBJ2-7	TRBV6-5	CASSRQGGGYEQYF
TRBJ2-4	TRBV5-4	CASSLGPNIQYF
TRBJ2-7	TRBV5-1	CASSSGTYEQYF
TRBJ2-3	TRBV15	CATSARDRSTDTQYF
TRBJ2-5	TRBV4-1	CASSQTYLQGAETQYF
TRBJ2-5	TRBV7-2	CASNQLSQETQYF
TRBJ2-1	TRBV7-9	CASSLSGSSYNEQFF
TRBJ2-7	TRBV5-4	CASSSGTGSYEQYF
TRBJ1-1	TRBV4-2	CASSLEAFF
TRBJ1-3	TRBV18	CASSPPSTGNTIYF
TRBJ1-6	TRBV29-1	CSVGGQGAFSPLHF
TRBJ2-1	TRBV7-9	CASSLSGDRSQFF
TRBJ2-5	TRBV5-1	CASSPTGGAWETQYF
TRBJ1-1	TRBV18	CASSLGQGGGTEAFF